The present T cell receptor (beta chain) was sequenced within a study of OX40 agonist ivuxolimab in advanced cancers. Study information: Patients received ivuxolimab, an agonistic anti-OX40 (CD134) antibody. The patients received ivuxolimab by intravenous route every 2 weeks at 0.01 to 10 mg/kg. Points from the study as a whole: In general, CD8+ T cells held more expanded clones than CD4+ did, on average. Antigen specificity of clonally expanded peripheral T cells was not established.

Regarding this clone: Antigen unknown.

Produced via immunoSEQ multiplex PCR; TCRdb's table is partial and in-frame only. The sample has about 94,000 clones, around 87% seen once. CDR1 is SGHNT, CDR2 YYREEE, per germline (reference sequence). The V and J ends lost 2 bases and 0 bases respectively, with 9 bases between them. The CDR3 covers 15 residues. This TCR came from an adult with an advanced solid tumor such as melanoma, head and neck, liver or kidney cancer. The specimen was CD4+ or CD8+ T cells sorted from blood, collected in a trial of the OX40 agonist ivuxolimab. The gene calls are TRBV5-4 and TRBJ2-4; TRBD1 or TRBD2 may be the D gene (5 bases each). The CDR3 nucleotides are TGTGCCAGCAGCTTTGCAGGGACAGCCAAAAACATTCAGTACTTC. Translating it yields CASSFAGTAKNIQYF.